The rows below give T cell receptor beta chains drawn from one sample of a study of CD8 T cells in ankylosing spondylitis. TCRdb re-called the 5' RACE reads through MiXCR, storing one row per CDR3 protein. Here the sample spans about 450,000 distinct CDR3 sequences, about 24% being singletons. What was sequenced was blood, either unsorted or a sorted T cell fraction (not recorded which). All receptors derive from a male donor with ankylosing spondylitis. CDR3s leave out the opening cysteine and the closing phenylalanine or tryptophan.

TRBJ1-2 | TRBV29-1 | SVETARGYGYT
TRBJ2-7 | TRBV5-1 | ATLPGAGEGSKTEQY
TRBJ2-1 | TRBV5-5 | ASSPGSPGDEQF
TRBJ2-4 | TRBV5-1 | ASSLAGVKNIQY
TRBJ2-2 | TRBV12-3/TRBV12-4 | ASSRQGATGELF
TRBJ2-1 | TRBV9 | ASSVGGSGFSYNEQF
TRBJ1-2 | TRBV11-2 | ASSPPHDYGYT
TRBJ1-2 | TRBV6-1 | ASSEARGSFYGYT
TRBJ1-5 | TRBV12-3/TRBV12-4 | ASSPRSGRVNQPQH
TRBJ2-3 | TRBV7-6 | ASSWTGASTDTQY
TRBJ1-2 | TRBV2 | ASSERGLNYGYT
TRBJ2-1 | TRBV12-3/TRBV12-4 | ASRGQGGEQF
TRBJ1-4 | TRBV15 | ATSRDATNEKLF
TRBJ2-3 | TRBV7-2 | ASSLGIAGGLDTQY
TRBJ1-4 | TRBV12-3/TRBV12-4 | ASSLGWGREKLF
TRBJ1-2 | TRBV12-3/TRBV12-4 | ASSLGESYGYT